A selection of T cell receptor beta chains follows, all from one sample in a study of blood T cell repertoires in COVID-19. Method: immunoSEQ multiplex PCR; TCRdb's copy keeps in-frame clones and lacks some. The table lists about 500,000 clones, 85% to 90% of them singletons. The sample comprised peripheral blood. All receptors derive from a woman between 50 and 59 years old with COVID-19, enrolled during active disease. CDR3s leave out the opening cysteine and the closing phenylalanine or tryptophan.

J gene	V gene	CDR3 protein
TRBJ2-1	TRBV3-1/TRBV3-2	ASSQGGGGNLLGEQF
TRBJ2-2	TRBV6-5	ASSQTYDRVGLF
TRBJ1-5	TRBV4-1	ASSQEWAGEQPQH
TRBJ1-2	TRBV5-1	ASSTTPGTGNPYT
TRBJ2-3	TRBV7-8	ASRPLLAATVTQY
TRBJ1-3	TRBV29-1	SASARAGGNTIY
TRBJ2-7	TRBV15	ATSREGGQSYEQY
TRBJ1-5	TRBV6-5	ATRGGKVGDQPQH
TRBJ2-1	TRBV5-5	ASSLDGLLAGGPHNEQF
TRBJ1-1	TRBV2	ASSPDRTMNTEAF
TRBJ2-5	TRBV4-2	ASSQGLAGVGGETQY
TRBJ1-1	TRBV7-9	ASSLGQVGTEAF
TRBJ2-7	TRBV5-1	ASSLRSSYEQY
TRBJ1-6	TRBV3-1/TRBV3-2	ASSPRGSSYNSPLH
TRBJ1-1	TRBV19	ASSTTEDTEAF
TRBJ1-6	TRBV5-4	ASSPSGVGNSPLH
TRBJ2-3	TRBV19	ASSRSQVGVADTQY
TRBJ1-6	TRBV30	AWSKDRGSPLH
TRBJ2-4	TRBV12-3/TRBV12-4	ASSSREDIQY
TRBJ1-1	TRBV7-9	ASTLGGAGEAF
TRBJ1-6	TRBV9	ASSVGPDNSPLH
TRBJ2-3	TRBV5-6	ASSLGGSTDTQY
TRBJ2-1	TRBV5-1	ASRPGTGGRNEQF
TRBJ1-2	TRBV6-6	ASRPPGQHYGYT
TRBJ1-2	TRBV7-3	ASSPQGGYGYT
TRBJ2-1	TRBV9	ASSGLGAPGNEQF